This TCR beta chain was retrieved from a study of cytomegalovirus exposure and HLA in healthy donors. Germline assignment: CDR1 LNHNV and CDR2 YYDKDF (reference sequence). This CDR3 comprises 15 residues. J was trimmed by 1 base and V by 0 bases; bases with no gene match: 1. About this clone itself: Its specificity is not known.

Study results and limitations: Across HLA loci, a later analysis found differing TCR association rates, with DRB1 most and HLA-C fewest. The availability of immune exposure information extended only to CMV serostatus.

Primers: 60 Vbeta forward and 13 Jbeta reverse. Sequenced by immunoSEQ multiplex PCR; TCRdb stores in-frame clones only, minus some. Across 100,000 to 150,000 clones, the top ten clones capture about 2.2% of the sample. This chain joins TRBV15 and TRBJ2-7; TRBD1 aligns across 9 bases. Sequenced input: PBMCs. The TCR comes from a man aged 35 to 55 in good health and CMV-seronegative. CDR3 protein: CATSREGQGSYEQYF. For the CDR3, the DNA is TGTGCCACCAGCAGAGAGGGACAGGGTTCCTACGAGCAGTACTTC.